This TCR beta chain came from a study of beta chain features in type 1 diabetes (dated by TCRdb to between 2018 and 2020). Concerning the study at large: Patients and healthy donors did not differ in mean age, gender distribution, total cell number or subset yield. A total of approximately 100,000,000 sorted cells were examined across all samples, and the number of cells per subset was strongly correlated with RNA yield. The study compared the TCRB repertoires of sorted circulating CD4+ T cell subsets in recently diagnosed type 1 diabetes patients with those in matched healthy donors. Regulatory and stem cell-like memory subsets were obtained from only 8 patients and roughly 8 healthy donors, while naive and central memory subsets were obtained from all 28 donors. The research as a whole found: At VDJ recombination sites, patients with type 1 diabetes made fewer insertions and deleted more nucleotides, a pattern implying thymic rearrangement abnormalities. PCR might favor shorter templates, but patient and control samples were amplified and corrected together, so any skew would affect both groups equally. Naive, central memory and regulatory TCRB repertoires appeared more similar among patients than among healthy donors. Because cDNA was sequenced instead of genomic DNA, activated cells with high expression could be over-represented, although the groups did not differ in activation or CD3 levels. A moderate but significant shortening of TCRB CDR3 length was observed in type 1 diabetes patients in all four CD4+ subsets. HLA sub-analyses involved small numbers of individuals, so any influence of HLA type on TCRB rearrangement remained unresolved.

A few counts support this clone. The clone's antigen remains unknown. The record has no base qualities; no much larger clone is one base away. Other DNA sequences in this specimen translate into the identical CDR3. From each donor, a single peripheral blood sample of approximately 120 mL on average was drawn into heparinised tubes. A BD FACSAria II and a panel including CD45RO, CCR7, CD25, CD127, CD95 and CD27 were used to sort naive, central memory, regulatory and stem cell-like memory CD4+ T cells. Purity was above 95% for every sorted population. PBMCs were isolated immediately by Lymphoprep density gradient centrifugation and stained directly without culture. To minimize batch effects, samples were stained and sorted in pairs, one healthy donor with one patient per experiment. For CDR1 and CDR2, the germline V gene (reference sequence) lists SEHNR and FQNEAQ. The CDR3 numbers 11 residues from cysteine through phenylalanine. Only CDR3 DNA remains: 33 bases, in frame from the first base. V lost 3 bases and J lost 4 bases; the stretch between them is 4 bases long.

All of the isolated RNA was reverse transcribed with the High Capacity cDNA Reverse Transcription Kit, so expressed TCRB transcripts were sequenced. Naive, central memory and regulatory T cell samples underwent deep immunoSEQ sequencing, averaging around 4 million total reads per sample. Sorted cells were lysed in RLT buffer and RNA was extracted with DNase-treated RNeasy Micro or Mini kits, depending on cell number. Each cell subset was processed on its own to prevent cross-contamination, while patient and healthy donor samples were processed together. TCRB sequences were amplified from cDNA with the immunoSEQ multiplex PCR, producing 87-bp fragments spanning the CDR3 region. The amplicons were sequenced using the Illumina HiSeq platform. The source study handled its data this way. PCR bias was corrected computationally using synthetic template baselines, and reads within Hamming distance 2 were collapsed, with unmergeable singletons discarded. Reads were aligned to IMGT to assign V, D and J genes, CDR3 length, and insertions or deletions at six rearrangement sites. Clonotype counts were normalized to sorted cell number within each subset before computing true diversity and Gini coefficients with the tcR R package. Repertoire sharing was quantified using the overlap coefficient calculated on TCRB nucleotide sequences. Imported from immuneACCESS, the table was reduced by TCRdb to in-frame sequences with V and J called. These copies leave out some clones; in studies compared against another copy, an unresolved V gene accounts for under half, and the cause of the remainder is not known. D and trimming come from the DNA, and the V and J calls and clone size come from that table. This sample has fewer than 400,000 clones in its table, and 6.5% to 10% of those were observed once. The top ten clones comprise less than 0.5% of the sample.

The sample consisted of central memory CD4+ T cells from blood. The rearranged segments are TRBV7-9 and TRBJ2-7, with the D gene not confidently named. The origin of this receptor is a woman aged 18-29 years in good health. The CDR3 protein is CASSLNYEQYF. DNA sequence: TGTGCCAGCAGCTTGAATTACGAGCAGTACTTC.